The 22 T cell receptor beta chains below come from one sample, sequenced in a study of blood T cells in healthy people across ages. A second about 7 to 11 cycle PCR used barcoded and J-beta primers. TCRdb re-derived calls from the 5' RACE reads in MiXCR, one entry per CDR3 protein. Seen here are 1.8 million or so distinct CDR3 sequences, more than 35% observed once, and the top ten hold under 30%. The sequencing sample was made of blood. The receptors stem from a human donor in good health.

The V gene is TRBV5-1, the J gene TRBJ2-4, with 9 bases fitting TRBD1. This CDR3 has 16 amino acids. Germline CDR1 reads SGHRS; CDR2 reads YFSETQ. Trimming removed 3 bases from V and 5 bases from J; junction bases left unmatched: 9. In nucleotides, the CDR3 is TGCGCCAGCAGCTACGGACAGGGGACAACCCAAAACATTCAGTACTTC. This sequence encodes CASSYGQGTTQNIQYF. The whole variable domain, filled in from reference TRBV5-1 and TRBJ2-4, reads KAGVTQTPRYLIKTRGQQVTLSCSPISGHRSVSWYQQTPGQGLQFLFEYFSETQRNKGNFPGRFSGRQFSNSRSEMNVSTLELGDSALYLCASSYGQGTTQNIQYFGAGTRLSVL.

CDR3 region: CASRPSFSYEQYF. CDR3 in DNA: TGTGCCAGCCGCCCATCCTTCTCCTACGAGCAGTACTTC. The chain combines TRBV27 with TRBJ2-7; D gene unclear. Trimming removed 8 bases from V and 0 bases from J, with 11 bases in between. The CDR3 runs to 13 residues. CDR1 MNHEY and CDR2 SMNVEV come from the germline V gene (reference sequence).

The genes are TRBV15 and TRBJ1-1; possible D gene TRBD1, 6 bases. Deletions cut 2 bases from V and 10 bases from J, with 17 bases between. This CDR3 contains 14 residues. Germline-derived CDR1 and CDR2 are LNHNV and YYDKDF (reference sequence). CDR3 sequence reads: CATSRPYDRTGAFF. CDR3 DNA sequence: TGTGCCACCAGCAGACCCTACGACAGGACGGGAGCTTTCTTT.

As DNA, the CDR3 is TGCAGCGTTGAACCACAGGTTTCTGGAAACACCATATATTTT. Protein product: CSVEPQVSGNTIYF. The chain has TRBV29-1 and TRBJ1-3; the D gene is possibly TRBD1 (5 bases). This CDR3 contains 14 residues. The germline V gene encodes CDR1 SQVTM and CDR2 ANQGSEA. Trimming stripped 2 bases from V and 1 base from J, with 9 bases between. The full variable domain, in which reference TRBV29-1 and TRBJ1-3 provide the parts outside the CDR3, is SAVISQKPSRDICQRGTSLTIQCQVDSQVTMMFWYRQQPGQSLTLIATANQGSEATYESGFVIDKFPISRPNLTFSTLTVSNMSPEDSSIYLCSVEPQVSGNTIYFGEGSWLTVV.

This clonotype was counted a few times. V and J are TRBV16 and TRBJ2-1; maybe TRBD1 (5 bases). CDR1 and CDR2 from the germline V gene are KGHSY and FQNENV. The V end lost 0 bases, the J end lost 5 bases, and 14 bases lay between the germline ends. The CDR3 extends over 16 amino acids. Written as DNA, the CDR3 is TGTGCCAGCAGCCAATCTCTAGGGGCCTTCAACAATGAGCAGTTCTTC. It translates to CASSQSLGAFNNEQFF.

V is TRBV6-1 and J is TRBJ1-2, with D unresolved. In germline, CDR1 is MNHNS, CDR2 SASEGT. The CDR3 extends over 14 amino acids. V gave up 7 bases and J gave up 6 bases, with 18 bases separating them. The CDR3, as DNA: TGTGCCAGCACCTATTTCCCAGGCTTGGATGGCTACACCTTC. Protein product: CASTYFPGLDGYTF.

The chain couples TRBV7-9 to TRBJ2-4, with TRBD1 matching over 8 bases. The tail of the sequence fits TRBJ2-7 better, so the J call may be wrong. The V gene's germline CDR1 is SEHNR and CDR2 FQNEAQ (reference sequence). This CDR3 is built from 13 residues. CDR3 DNA: TGTGCCAGCAGTGACACAGGGGGGATCGAGCAGTACTTC. Protein: CASSDTGGIEQYF.

This clonotype was detected only a few times. This chain uses TRBV5-7 with TRBJ2-1; D is possibly TRBD2 (7 bases). TRBV5-7 is given ORF status, its function remaining uncertain. The CDR3 sequence is 20 residues long. Trimming took off 3 bases at V and 9 bases at J, with 34 bases between the two ends. CDR3 nucleotides: TGTGCCAGCAGCTGGGGAGGGGCCCAACTAGGCGATAGGGGGATGAGTGAGCAGTTCTTC. It translates to CASSWGGAQLGDRGMSEQFF.

The chain couples TRBV4-1 to TRBJ1-1; no reliable D call. This CDR3 contains 14 residues. V lost 4 bases to trimming and J lost 4 bases, with 13 bases between them. The germline V gene encodes CDR1 MGHRA and CDR2 YSYEKL. The CDR3 is CASSPVGLSTEAFF. As DNA, the CDR3 is TGCGCCAGCAGCCCTGTCGGGCTGAGCACTGAAGCTTTCTTT.

This clonotype was observed a handful of times. The V and J genes are TRBV9 and TRBJ1-4; possibly TRBD1 for D (6 bases). The germline V gene has CDR1 SGDLS and CDR2 YYNGEE. The CDR3 consists of 14 residues. V lost 3 bases and J 2 bases, leaving 8 bases between the germline ends. The CDR3 nucleotides read TGTGCCAGCAGCGCGGACAGTACTAATGAAAAACTGTTTTTT. It yields the protein CASSADSTNEKLFF. The whole variable domain, filled in from reference TRBV9 and TRBJ1-4, reads DSGVTQTPKHLITATGQRVTLRCSPRSGDLSVYWYQQSLDQGLQFLIQYYNGEERAKGNILERFSAQQFPDLHSELNLSSLELGDSALYFCASSADSTNEKLFFGSGTQLSVL.

The V gene is TRBV10-3, the J gene TRBJ2-1; the match to TRBD1 covers 9 bases. The V segment lost 6 bases and the J segment 4 bases; nucleotides outside the gene matches: 4. CDR1 ENHRY and CDR2 SYGVKD come from the germline V gene. This CDR3 comprises 14 residues. In DNA form, the CDR3 reads TGTGCCATCAGGGACAGGGGTCAATACAATGAGCAGTTCTTC. Amino acid sequence: CAIRDRGQYNEQFF.

The rearrangement links TRBV18 to TRBJ2-7, with 11 bases identical to TRBD2. CDR1 KGHSH and CDR2 LQKENI come from the germline V gene. The CDR3 sequence is 15 residues long. Trimming cost V 6 bases and J 1 base; bases outside gene matches: 5. CDR3 region: CASSAPSGGSYEQYF. For the CDR3, the DNA is TGTGCCAGCTCGGCTCCTAGCGGGGGGTCCTACGAGCAGTACTTC.

As for this clonotype: One end of the junction fails to match germline, which may point to a read error. This rearrangement joins TRBV9 to TRBJ1-1; D is uncertain. CDR1 is SGDLS, CDR2 YYNGEE, per germline. The CDR3 spans 13 residues. The CDR3 here is CASGVALNTEAFF. Here the CDR3 DNA reads TGTGCCAGCGGCGTAGCTCTGAACACTGAAGCTTTCTTT.

This clonotype came up a few times. The chain is built from TRBV6-5 and TRBJ2-2, with no clear D. Per the germline V gene, CDR1 is MNHEY and CDR2 is SVGAGI. V lost 4 bases to trimming and J lost 5 bases, with 11 bases between them. The CDR3 is made up of 14 amino acids. The CDR3 loop reads CASSLSRGTGELFF. DNA for the CDR3: TGTGCCAGCAGTTTGAGCCGAGGAACCGGGGAGCTGTTTTTT.

V gene TRBV11-3 combines with J gene TRBJ2-1, with D possibly being TRBD2 (6 bases). The end of the DNA is better explained by TRBJ2-7, so the J call may be wrong. This CDR3 region has 16 residues. Germline V gene data show CDR1 as SGHNT and CDR2 as YENEEA. For the CDR3, the DNA is TGTGCCAGCAGCTTACTAGCGATCCGCTCCTACAATAAGCAGTACTTC. Amino acid sequence: CASSLLAIRSYNKQYF.

V is TRBV10-3 and J is TRBJ1-3; 8 nucleotides agree with TRBD1. Germline trimming cut 6 bases from V and 0 bases from J; bases unmatched to any gene: 7. The CDR3 loop spans 16 amino acids. Germline V gene lookup returns CDR1 ENHRY and CDR2 SYGVKD. CDR3 amino acids: CAIRGDRSSSGNTIYF. The CDR3 DNA reads as TGTGCCATCAGGGGGGACAGGTCGAGCTCTGGAAACACCATATATTTT.

The V gene is TRBV29-1, the J gene TRBJ1-1, with D uncertain. The CDR3 loop spans 12 amino acids. V was pared by 4 bases and J by 7 bases, with 13 bases between. Germline V gene lookup returns CDR1 SQVTM and CDR2 ANQGSEA. The CDR3 coding sequence is TGCAGCGTTGCAAATTGGGGTAGTGAAGCTTTCTTT. Protein product: CSVANWGSEAFF.

This chain links TRBV29-1 with TRBJ1-1; 7 positions match TRBD1. The CDR3 sequence is 13 residues long. J was trimmed by 0 bases and V by 5 bases; bases with no gene match: 3. Germline CDR1 and CDR2: SQVTM and ANQGSEA. This chain's CDR3 is CSVTTGMNTEAFF. CDR3 nucleotide sequence: TGCAGCGTTACGACAGGGATGAACACTGAAGCTTTCTTT.

Points on this clonotype: A much more abundant neighbour one base away suggests this may be a read error. DNA of the CDR3: TGTGCCAGCAGTTTTGGGACAGAAAACATTCAGTACTTC. Translating gives CASSFGTENIQYF. V is TRBV28 and J is TRBJ2-4; 7 bases map to TRBD1. With 3 bases clipped from V and 5 bases from J, the junction kept 1 base outside the gene matches. CDR1 is MDHEN, CDR2 SYDVKM, per germline. This CDR3 contains 13 residues.

The chain carries TRBV12-3 or TRBV12-4 and TRBJ2-7, with TRBD2 matching 8 bases. V shed 7 bases and J 3 bases; nucleotides not matched to a gene: 5. The CDR3 is made up of 13 amino acids. The CDR3 coding sequence is TGTGCCAGCAAAGGACTAGCCAGCTACGAGCAGTACTTC. It translates to CASKGLASYEQYF.

The J gene is TRBJ2-7, the V gene TRBV4-1, with 7 bases aligning to TRBD1. Germline trimming cut 4 bases from V and 7 bases from J; bases unmatched to any gene: 10. Looked up from germline, CDR1 is MGHRA and CDR2 is YSYEKL. CDR3 length: 14 residues. The CDR3 region is CASSPFEGAGEQYF. The CDR3 bases are TGCGCCAGCAGCCCCTTCGAGGGGGCTGGTGAGCAGTACTTC.

This clonotype was seen a handful of times. CDR3 sequence reads: CAISEFGANVLTF. CDR3 in DNA: TGTGCCATCAGTGAGTTTGGGGCCAACGTCCTGACTTTC. This chain links TRBV10-3 with TRBJ2-6, with D unresolved. The length of the CDR3 is 13 residues. V shed 1 base and J shed 3 bases, with 1 base lying between them. Per the germline V gene, CDR1 is ENHRY and CDR2 is SYGVKD.